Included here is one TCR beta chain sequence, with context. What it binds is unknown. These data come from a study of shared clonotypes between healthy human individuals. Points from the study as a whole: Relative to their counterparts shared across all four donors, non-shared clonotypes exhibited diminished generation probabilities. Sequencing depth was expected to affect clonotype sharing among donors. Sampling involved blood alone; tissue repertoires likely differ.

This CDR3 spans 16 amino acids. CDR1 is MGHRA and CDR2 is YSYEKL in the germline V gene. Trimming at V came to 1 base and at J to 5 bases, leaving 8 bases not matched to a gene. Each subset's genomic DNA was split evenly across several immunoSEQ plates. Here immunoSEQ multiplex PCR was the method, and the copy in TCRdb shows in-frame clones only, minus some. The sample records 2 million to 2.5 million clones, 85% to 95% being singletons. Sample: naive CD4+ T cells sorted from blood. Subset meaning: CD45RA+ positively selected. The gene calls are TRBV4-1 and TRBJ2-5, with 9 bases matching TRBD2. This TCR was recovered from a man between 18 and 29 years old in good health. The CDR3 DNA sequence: TGCGCCAGCAGCCAAGGCTCGCGGGAGGGCCGTGAGACCCAGTACTTC. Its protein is CASSQGSREGRETQYF.